The 29 T cell receptor beta chains reported below all come from one sample, sequenced in a study of blood T cells in healthy people across ages. Primed by a sample-barcoded 5' primer and a J-beta primer mix, a second PCR proceeded for 7 to 11 cycles. TCRdb passed the 5' RACE reads through MiXCR, listing each CDR3 protein once. The table shows about 1.6 million distinct CDR3 sequences, with 30% to 40% occurring only once. What was sequenced was blood. These TCRs come from a woman in her twenties or thirties in good health.

In the case of this clonotype: Compared with germline, one end of the junction differs, possibly owing to a read error. J is TRBJ2-5 and V is TRBV9; 7 bases line up with TRBD1. The CDR3 has 15 residues. CDR1 SGDLS and CDR2 YYNGEE come from the germline V gene. Written as DNA, the CDR3 is TGTGTCAGCAGCGTAATGAGGGGGCCTCAAGAGACCCAGTACTTC. Translated: CVSSVMRGPQETQYF.

This clonotype was picked up many times. CDR3 in DNA: TGCAGTACCCGACAGGGTACGTTGGACACTGAAGCTTTCTTT. This translates into CSTRQGTLDTEAFF. The chain has TRBV20-1 and TRBJ1-1; 7 bases agree with TRBD1. In germline, CDR1 is DFQATT, CDR2 SNEGSKA (reference sequence). The junction had 12 bases not matched to a gene; V was cut back by 8 bases and J by 3 bases. The CDR3 is 14 residues long.

This clonotype was counted a few times. The V gene is TRBV12-3 or TRBV12-4, the J gene TRBJ1-2; D is undetermined. The length of the CDR3 is 13 residues. Trimming took 5 bases from V and 8 from J, leaving 15 bases between them. The CDR3 protein is CASSPGFGRGYTF. The CDR3 DNA sequence: TGTGCCAGCAGTCCAGGTTTCGGGCGAGGCTACACCTTC.

The chain recombines TRBV6-2 or TRBV6-3 with TRBJ1-5; 8 positions match TRBD1. V was pared by 2 bases and J by 6 bases, with 9 bases of the junction left unmatched. The CDR3 totals 16 residues. Per the germline V gene, CDR1 is MNHEY and CDR2 is SVGEGT. CDR3 nucleotide sequence: TGTGCCAGCAGTTACGTTTCCAGGGGGCTTGGTCAGCCCCAGCATTTT. Translation: CASSYVSRGLGQPQHF.

The chain recombines TRBV6-1 with TRBJ2-3; D is perhaps TRBD2 (6 bases). CDR3 size: 15 residues. The V gene's germline CDR1 is MNHNS and CDR2 SASEGT. Trimming removed 5 bases from V and 4 bases from J, with 16 bases in between. The CDR3 DNA reads as TGTGCCAGCAGTCCCGCGGGGAAGCAGGCAGATACGCAGTATTTT. As protein: CASSPAGKQADTQYF.

This clonotype appeared a few times. The chain links TRBV5-1 to TRBJ2-5; 8 bases are shared with TRBD1. The V gene end was trimmed by 0 bases and the J gene end by 4 bases; junction bases not matched to a gene: 11. This CDR3 has 17 residues. Germline CDR1 SGHRS, CDR2 YFSETQ. CDR3 sequence (DNA): TGCGCCAGCAGCTTGGGGATCGGCAGGGGGCCTGGAGAGACCCAGTACTTC. Protein product: CASSLGIGRGPGETQYF.

The rearrangement uses TRBV20-1 and TRBJ2-7; the match to TRBD2 covers 13 bases. V was pared by 3 bases and J by 6 bases, with 5 bases of the junction left unmatched. The CDR3 is 14 residues long. CDR1 and CDR2 from the germline V gene are DFQATT and SNEGSKA (reference sequence). This chain's CDR3 is CSARVTSGRIEQYF. The CDR3 DNA reads TGCAGTGCTAGGGTGACTAGCGGGAGGATCGAGCAGTACTTC.

The V call is TRBV6-2 or TRBV6-3, the J call TRBJ2-2; no clear D gene. V gave up 1 base and J gave up 1 base, with 10 bases separating them. The CDR3 spans 16 residues. Germline lookup yields CDR1 MNHEY and CDR2 SVGEGT. The CDR3 DNA is TGTGCCAGCAGTTACTTATCGGCGCGGAACACCGGGGAGCTGTTTTTT. It is translated as CASSYLSARNTGELFF.

The rearrangement links TRBV5-1 to TRBJ2-3; TRBD2 is a possible D gene (6 bases). Germline V gene sequence: CDR1 SGHRS, CDR2 YFSETQ. CDR3 size: 16 residues. The V end lost 0 bases, the J end lost 3 bases, and 14 bases lay between the germline ends. As DNA, the CDR3 is TGCGCCAGCAGCTTGGGGAGCGGGTGGGCAACAGATACGCAGTATTTT. It specifies CASSLGSGWATDTQYF. The full variable domain, completed using reference TRBV5-1 and TRBJ2-3, is KAGVTQTPRYLIKTRGQQVTLSCSPISGHRSVSWYQQTPGQGLQFLFEYFSETQRNKGNFPGRFSGRQFSNSRSEMNVSTLELGDSALYLCASSLGSGWATDTQYFGPGTRLTVL.

CDR3 sequence (DNA): TGTGCCAGCAGCGTAGGACCCTTCGAGGGGGCAATTGGCTACACCTTC. Its protein is CASSVGPFEGAIGYTF. J is TRBJ1-2 and V is TRBV9; TRBD1 agrees at 7 bases. CDR3 length: 16 residues. Germline V gives CDR1 SGDLS, CDR2 YYNGEE. V dropped 0 bases and J dropped 7; count of bases not matched to a gene: 12.

The V call is TRBV20-1, the J call TRBJ2-4, with a tentative D call TRBD2 (6 bases). V dropped 2 bases and J dropped 6 bases, with 14 bases sitting between them. From germline, CDR1 is DFQATT and CDR2 SNEGSKA (reference sequence). This CDR3 is built from 14 residues. The CDR3 is CSARIGSGGNIQYF. The DNA of the CDR3 is TGCAGTGCTAGAATCGGTAGCGGCGGAAACATTCAGTACTTC.

V gene TRBV5-1 combines with J gene TRBJ2-3, with a tentative D call TRBD2 (6 bases). Trimming shortened V by 1 base and J by 3 bases, and 18 bases separated the two germline ends. This CDR3 comprises 17 residues. Germline V gene sequence: CDR1 SGHRS, CDR2 YFSETQ. The CDR3 DNA reads as TGCGCCAGCAGCTTGCAATTTCTAGCGTTTAGTACAGATACGCAGTATTTT. Encoded protein: CASSLQFLAFSTDTQYF. Using reference TRBV5-1 and TRBJ2-3 for the parts outside the CDR3, the full variable domain is KAGVTQTPRYLIKTRGQQVTLSCSPISGHRSVSWYQQTPGQGLQFLFEYFSETQRNKGNFPGRFSGRQFSNSRSEMNVSTLELGDSALYLCASSLQFLAFSTDTQYFGPGTRLTVL.

This clonotype was detected ten times or more. The chain has TRBV6-1 and TRBJ1-6, with TRBD1 matching 7 bases. With 1 base clipped from V and 10 bases from J, the junction kept 7 bases outside the gene matches. The CDR3 is made up of 15 amino acids. Germline V gene data show CDR1 as MNHNS and CDR2 as SASEGT. The CDR3 DNA reads TGTGCCAGCAGTGAAGTCGGTCAGGGGGGATCACCCCTCCACTTT. Amino acids: CASSEVGQGGSPLHF.

This chain links TRBV20-1 with TRBJ2-1; the D is unclear. Germline-derived CDR1 and CDR2 are DFQATT and SNEGSKA (reference sequence). This CDR3 spans 15 amino acids. Trimming cost V 1 base and J 5 bases, with 15 bases left between them. CDR3 sequence reads: CSARGGTLGNNEQFF. The DNA for the CDR3 is TGCAGTGCTAGAGGGGGAACCCTGGGCAACAATGAGCAGTTCTTC.

The chain uses TRBV25-1 and TRBJ2-1; D is uncertain. Germline V gives CDR1 MGHDK, CDR2 SYGVNS. The CDR3 length is 13 residues. The V and J ends lost 4 bases and 9 bases respectively, with 13 bases between them. CDR3 amino acids: CASSGRLVSEQFF. CDR3 bases: TGTGCCAGCAGTGGGAGACTGGTGTCTGAGCAGTTCTTC.

The CDR3 DNA is TGCAGTGCCCTCCGCGGCAGCGGGGGTAATGAGCAGTTCTTC. Protein product: CSALRGSGGNEQFF. J is TRBJ2-1 and V is TRBV20-1; TRBD2 agrees at 8 bases. This CDR3 region has 14 residues. CDR1 and CDR2 from the germline V gene are DFQATT and SNEGSKA (reference sequence). With V trimmed by 6 bases and J by 7 bases, 11 bases remained unmatched.

As regards this clonotype: Being one base from a much bigger clone, this may be a read error. V and J are TRBV20-1 and TRBJ2-1, with 12 bases aligning to TRBD2. J gave up 7 bases and V 2 bases, and 9 bases lay outside the gene matches. The CDR3 loop spans 16 amino acids. Germline values: CDR1 DFQATT, CDR2 SNEGSKA (reference sequence). The CDR3 reads CSARSATSGSFNEQFF. DNA for the CDR3: TGCAGTGCTAGATCGGCGACTAGCGGGAGTTTTAATGAGCAGTTCTTC.

V and J are TRBV6-1 and TRBJ2-3; tentatively, D is TRBD2 (6 bases). The germline V and J ends were trimmed by 6 bases and 0 bases, with 10 bases remaining between them. Germline V gives CDR1 MNHNS, CDR2 SASEGT. The CDR3 is 14 amino acids. CDR3 sequence: CASREGLSTDTQYF. Here the CDR3 DNA reads TGTGCCAGCAGGGAGGGATTAAGCACAGATACGCAGTATTTT.

Worth noting for this clonotype: At one boundary the junction diverges from the germline segment, which might be a read error. The rearrangement joins TRBV3-1 to TRBJ1-5; unclear D gene. From germline, CDR1 is LGHDT and CDR2 YNNKEL (reference sequence). This CDR3 comprises 12 residues. CDR3 amino acids: CACSQETGPQHF. CDR3 DNA: TGTGCCTGCAGCCAAGAAACGGGCCCCCAGCATTTT.

Details on this clonotype: A much larger clone sits a single nucleotide away, making a read error possible. V is TRBV29-1 and J is TRBJ2-5, with D possibly matching TRBD1 (6 bases). The J call may be in error: the DNA end matches TRBJ2-7 better. CDR1 and CDR2 (germline): SQVTM, ANQGSEA. The CDR3 totals 11 residues. The CDR3 is CSVTGKDEQYF. The CDR3 nucleotides read TGCAGCGTTACAGGGAAGGACGAGCAGTACTTC.

Only a few counts were recorded for this clonotype. This chain links TRBV10-3 with TRBJ2-7; tentative D call: TRBD1 (7 bases). Trimming took 5 bases from V and 0 from J, leaving 14 bases between them. Germline V gene sequence: CDR1 ENHRY, CDR2 SYGVKD. The CDR3 runs 15 residues. The CDR3 reads CAISPRGANSYEQYF. In DNA form, the CDR3 reads TGTGCCATCAGTCCCAGGGGGGCTAACTCCTACGAGCAGTACTTC.

This chain joins TRBV6-2 or TRBV6-3 and TRBJ2-5; possibly TRBD2 for D (6 bases). The end of the DNA aligns better with TRBJ2-7, so the J call may be wrong. CDR1 is MNHEY and CDR2 is SVGEGT in the germline V gene. CDR3 length: 15 amino acids. CDR3 in amino acids: CASSYPGRTLAEQYF. The CDR3 region has the DNA TGTGCCAGCAGTTACCCAGGGAGGACCCTAGCCGAGCAGTACTTC.

This chain uses TRBV30 with TRBJ2-1; D unclear. Germline CDR1 GTSNPN, CDR2 SVGIG (reference sequence). The CDR3 is made up of 15 amino acids. V was cut by 5 bases and J by 0 bases, with 14 bases left in between. DNA of the CDR3: TGTGCCTGGTTCTCAGACGGAAGCTCCTACAATGAGCAGTTCTTC. Its protein is CAWFSDGSSYNEQFF.

This clonotype was counted a few times. The chain employs TRBV4-1 and TRBJ1-1; 7 bases line up with TRBD1. CDR3 length: 17 residues. Unmatched junction bases numbered 11, after V lost 4 bases and J lost 0 bases. The germline CDR1 and CDR2 sequences are MGHRA and YSYEKL. This chain's CDR3 is CASSPEGTAYLNTEAFF. The DNA for the CDR3 is TGCGCCAGCAGCCCAGAGGGGACAGCTTATCTGAACACTGAAGCTTTCTTT.

The V call is TRBV4-1, the J call TRBJ1-4, with 7 bases aligning to TRBD1. CDR1 and CDR2 from the germline V gene are MGHRA and YSYEKL. V was pared by 2 bases and J by 8 bases, with 8 bases of the junction left unmatched. This CDR3 has 15 residues. CDR3 sequence: CASSQFDRAGEKLFF. CDR3 nucleotide sequence: TGCGCCAGCAGCCAATTCGACAGGGCGGGGGAAAAACTGTTTTTT.

This clonotype was counted between two and nine times. The chain has TRBV6-1 and TRBJ1-4; D unresolved. The germline V gene has CDR1 MNHNS and CDR2 SASEGT. Trimming cost V 11 bases and J 5 bases, with 15 bases left between them. CDR3 length equals 13 residues. DNA of the CDR3: TGTGCCGGCAACGACCGGTGGAATGAAAAACTGTTTTTT. This gives the protein CAGNDRWNEKLFF.

J is TRBJ2-7 and V is TRBV27; D might be TRBD1 (6 bases). This CDR3 region has 15 residues. Germline lookup yields CDR1 MNHEY and CDR2 SMNVEV (reference sequence). The germline V and J ends were trimmed by 5 bases and 3 bases, with 17 bases remaining between them. The CDR3 sequence: CASSTARQAIYEQYF. CDR3 nucleotide sequence: TGTGCCAGCAGTACCGCTCGACAGGCAATCTACGAGCAGTACTTC.

This clonotype occurred a few times. The gene calls are TRBV20-1 and TRBJ2-3, with a possible D match to TRBD2 (5 bases). CDR1 is DFQATT and CDR2 is SNEGSKA in the germline V gene (reference sequence). The length of the CDR3 is 14 residues. V lost 5 bases, J lost 1 base, and 13 bases lay in between. CDR3 region: CSAPGSDGTDTQYF. The CDR3 bases are TGCAGTGCTCCGGGGTCTGACGGCACAGATACGCAGTATTTT.

This sequence joins TRBV20-1 and TRBJ2-3; maybe TRBD2 (7 bases). The CDR3 spans 14 residues. Looked up from germline, CDR1 is DFQATT and CDR2 is SNEGSKA (reference sequence). Trimming cost V 6 bases and J 0 bases, with 13 bases left between them. In DNA, the CDR3 is TGCAGTGCCCCCGGGGGGCGGAGCACAGATACGCAGTATTTT. Amino acids: CSAPGGRSTDTQYF.